This TCR beta chain was observed in a study of blood T cell repertoires in COVID-19. Study overall: Spain, Italy and the United States supplied samples that represented acute and convalescent COVID-19. PBMCs, B-cell-depleted T cells, or T cells were the source of the cDNA or gDNA that made up the material.

Profiling relied on immunoSEQ multiplex PCR, and the TCRdb table lists in-frame clones only, not all of them. The sample records about 110,000 clones, 80% to 90% being singletons. V lost 6 bases and J lost 4, with 18 bases in between. The germline V gene has CDR1 MNHEY and CDR2 SVGAGI. The CDR3 consists of 15 residues. The sequenced material came from peripheral blood. The clonotype originates from a woman aged 80 or over with active or convalescent COVID-19. This sequence joins TRBV6-5 and TRBJ1-2; D unresolved. The CDR3 protein is CASRDFEEGGYGYTF. In nucleotides, the CDR3 is TGTGCCAGCAGAGACTTCGAGGAGGGTGGCTATGGCTACACCTTC.